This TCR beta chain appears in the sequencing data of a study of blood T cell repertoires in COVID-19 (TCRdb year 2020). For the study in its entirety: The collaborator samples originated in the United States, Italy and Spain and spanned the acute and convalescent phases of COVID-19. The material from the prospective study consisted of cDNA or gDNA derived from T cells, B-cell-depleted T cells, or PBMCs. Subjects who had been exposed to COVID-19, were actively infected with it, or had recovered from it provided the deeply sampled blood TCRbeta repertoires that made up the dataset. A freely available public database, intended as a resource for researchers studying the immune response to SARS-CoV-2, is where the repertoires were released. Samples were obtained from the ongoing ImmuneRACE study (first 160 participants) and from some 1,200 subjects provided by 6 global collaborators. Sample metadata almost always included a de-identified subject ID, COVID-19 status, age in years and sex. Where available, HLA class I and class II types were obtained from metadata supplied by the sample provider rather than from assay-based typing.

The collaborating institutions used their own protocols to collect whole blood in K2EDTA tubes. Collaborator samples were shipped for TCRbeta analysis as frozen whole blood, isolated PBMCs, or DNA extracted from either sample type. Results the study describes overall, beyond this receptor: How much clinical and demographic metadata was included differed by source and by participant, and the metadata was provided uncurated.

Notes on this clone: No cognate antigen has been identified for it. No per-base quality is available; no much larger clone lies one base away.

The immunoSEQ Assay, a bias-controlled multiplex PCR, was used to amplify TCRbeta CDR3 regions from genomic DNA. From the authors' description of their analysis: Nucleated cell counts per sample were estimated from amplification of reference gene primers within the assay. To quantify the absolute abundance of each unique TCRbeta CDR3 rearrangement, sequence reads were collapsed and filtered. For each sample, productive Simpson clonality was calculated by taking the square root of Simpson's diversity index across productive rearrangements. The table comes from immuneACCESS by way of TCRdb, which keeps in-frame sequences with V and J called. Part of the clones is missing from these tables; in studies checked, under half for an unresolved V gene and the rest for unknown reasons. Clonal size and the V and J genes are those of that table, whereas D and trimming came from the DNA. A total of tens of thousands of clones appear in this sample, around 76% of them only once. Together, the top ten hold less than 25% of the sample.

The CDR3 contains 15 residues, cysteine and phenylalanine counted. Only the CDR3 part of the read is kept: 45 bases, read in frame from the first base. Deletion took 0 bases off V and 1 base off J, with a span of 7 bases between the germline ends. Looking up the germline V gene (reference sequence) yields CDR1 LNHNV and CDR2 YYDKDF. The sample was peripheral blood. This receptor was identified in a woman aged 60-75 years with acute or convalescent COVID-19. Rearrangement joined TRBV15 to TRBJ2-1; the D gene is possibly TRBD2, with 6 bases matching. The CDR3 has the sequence CATSREEGSYNEQFF. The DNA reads TGTGCCACCAGCAGAGAGGAGGGTTCCTACAATGAGCAGTTCTTC.